This T cell receptor (beta chain) was recorded in a study of blood T cell repertoires in COVID-19 (dated by TCRdb to the early 2020s). As for the study more broadly: The collaborator samples originated in the United States, Italy and Spain and spanned the acute and convalescent phases of COVID-19. The prospective study material was composed of cDNA or gDNA derived from T cells, B-cell-depleted T cells, or PBMCs. The dataset comprised deeply sampled blood TCRbeta repertoires from subjects exposed to, actively infected with, or recovered from COVID-19. The repertoires were released in a freely available public database meant as a resource for research on the immune response to SARS-CoV-2. Samples were obtained from the ongoing ImmuneRACE study (first 160 participants) and from 1,200 or so subjects provided by 6 global collaborators. A de-identified subject ID, COVID-19 status, age in years and sex were almost always included in the sample metadata. Where available, HLA class I and class II types were taken from metadata supplied by the sample provider and were not determined by assay-based typing. What the study reported, not specific to this receptor: The amount of clinical and demographic metadata varied by source and participant and was provided uncurated.

TCRbeta CDR3 regions were amplified from genomic DNA by means of the immunoSEQ Assay, a bias-controlled multiplex PCR. On the study's bioinformatics: The number of nucleated cells in each sample was estimated by amplification of reference gene primers within the assay. Sequence reads were collapsed and filtered to measure the absolute abundance of every unique TCRbeta CDR3 rearrangement. For each sample, productive Simpson clonality was calculated by taking the square root of Simpson's diversity index across productive rearrangements. The table was pulled from immuneACCESS by TCRdb, which kept in-frame rearrangements only. Such tables lose some clones; where checked, under half of the loss comes from unresolved V genes, and the rest has no known cause. The V and J calls and clone size were taken over from that table, and D and trimming were inferred from the DNA. The sample includes approximately 160,000 clones, with around 74% observed a single time. Around 2.8% of the sample is in the top ten clones.

Collaborating institutions collected whole blood in K2EDTA tubes following their own protocols. For TCRbeta analysis, collaborator samples were shipped as frozen whole blood, as isolated PBMCs, or as DNA extracted from either sample type. The CDR3 has 14 amino acids, counting the end cysteine and phenylalanine. The CDR3 DNA has 42 bases and is translated from base 1. V is cut by 0 bases and J by 5 bases, and the space between the germline ends is 10 bases. The germline V gene (reference sequence) yields SEHNR for CDR1 and FQNEAQ for CDR2. A note on this clone: The specificity of this receptor is unknown. No base-level quality is on record; no much larger clone is a single base apart. Distinct nucleotide sequences in the sample also encode this CDR3.

The sample was peripheral blood. This clonotype originated in a man between 65 and 85 years old with acute or convalescent COVID-19. The V gene is TRBV7-9 and the J gene is TRBJ1-1, with TRBD1 perhaps the D gene, on 5 matching bases. The nucleotides are TGTGCCAGCAGCTTAGCAGGGGAGGGGACTGAAGCTTTCTTT. Translated, this gives CASSLAGEGTEAFF.